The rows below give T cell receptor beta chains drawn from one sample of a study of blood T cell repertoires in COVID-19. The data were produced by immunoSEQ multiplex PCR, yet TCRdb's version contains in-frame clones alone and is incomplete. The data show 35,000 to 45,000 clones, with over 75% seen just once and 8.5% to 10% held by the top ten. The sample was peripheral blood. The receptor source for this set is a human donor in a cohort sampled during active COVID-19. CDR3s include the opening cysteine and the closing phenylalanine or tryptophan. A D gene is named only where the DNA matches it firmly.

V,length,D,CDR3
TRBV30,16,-,CAWSFSRGGAGNTIYF
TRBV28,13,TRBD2,CASSWGGQETQYF
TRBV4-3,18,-,CASSQEVPRRGSTGELFF
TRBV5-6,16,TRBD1,CASSLAGTGSGNTIYF
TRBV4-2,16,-,CASSPLLKSQNTEAFF
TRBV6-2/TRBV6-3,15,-,CASSLEVATNEKLFF
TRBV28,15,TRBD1,CASSIPGQGTYEQYF
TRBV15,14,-,CATSDRQVQETQYF
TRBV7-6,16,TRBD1,CASSLAGQGGTDTQYF
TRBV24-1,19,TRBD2,CATSDSPGLAGEGADTQYF
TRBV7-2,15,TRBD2,CASSLEGTRIYEQYF